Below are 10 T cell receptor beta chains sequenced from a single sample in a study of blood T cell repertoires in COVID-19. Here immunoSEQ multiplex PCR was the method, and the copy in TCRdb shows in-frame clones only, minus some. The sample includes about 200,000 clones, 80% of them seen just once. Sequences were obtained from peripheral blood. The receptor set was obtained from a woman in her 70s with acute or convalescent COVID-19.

As DNA, the CDR3 is TGTGCCAGTAGTATAGTAGCGGGAGATCACGAGCAGTACTTC. Amino acid sequence: CASSIVAGDHEQYF. J is TRBJ2-7 and V is TRBV19; 9 bases match TRBD2. Germline V gives CDR1 LNHDA, CDR2 SQIVND (reference sequence). The CDR3 contains 14 residues. Unmatched junction bases numbered 3, after V lost 1 base and J lost 5 bases. Drawing the rest from reference TRBV19 and TRBJ2-7, the complete variable domain is DGGITQSPKYLFRKEGQNVTLSCEQNLNHDAMYWYRQDPGQGLRLIYYSQIVNDFQKGDIAEGYSVSREKKESFPLTVTSAQKNPTAFYLCASSIVAGDHEQYFGPGTRLTVT.

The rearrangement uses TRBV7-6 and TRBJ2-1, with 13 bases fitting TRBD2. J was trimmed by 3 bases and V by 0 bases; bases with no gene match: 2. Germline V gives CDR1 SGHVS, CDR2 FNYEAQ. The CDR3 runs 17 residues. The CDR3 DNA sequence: TGTGCCAGCAGCTTAGCCGGGACTAGCGGGATCTACAATGAGCAGTTCTTC. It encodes CASSLAGTSGIYNEQFF.

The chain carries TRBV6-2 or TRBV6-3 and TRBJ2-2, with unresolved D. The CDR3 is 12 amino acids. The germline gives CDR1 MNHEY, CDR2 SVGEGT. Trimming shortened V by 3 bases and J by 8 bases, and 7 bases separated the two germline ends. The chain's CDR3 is CASSYRAGELFF. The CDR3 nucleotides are TGTGCCAGCAGTTATAGAGCTGGGGAGCTGTTTTTT.

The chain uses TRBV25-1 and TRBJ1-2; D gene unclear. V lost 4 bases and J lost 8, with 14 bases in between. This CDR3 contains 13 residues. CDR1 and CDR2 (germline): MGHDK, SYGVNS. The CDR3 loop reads CASSGYTISGYTF. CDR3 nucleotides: TGTGCCAGCAGTGGTTACACTATCAGCGGCTACACCTTC.

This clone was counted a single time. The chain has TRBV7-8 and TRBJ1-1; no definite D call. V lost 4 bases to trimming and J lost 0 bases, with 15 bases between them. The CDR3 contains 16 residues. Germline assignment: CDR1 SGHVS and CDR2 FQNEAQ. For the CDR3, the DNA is TGTGCCAGCAGCTCCCCGGGGAGACGAATGAACACTGAAGCTTTCTTT. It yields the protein CASSSPGRRMNTEAFF. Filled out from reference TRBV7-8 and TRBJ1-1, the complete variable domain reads GAGVSQSPRYKVAKRGQDVALRCDPISGHVSLFWYQQALGQGPEFLTYFQNEAQLDKSGLPSDRFFAERPEGSVSTLKIQRTQQEDSAVYLCASSSPGRRMNTEAFFGQGTRLTVV.

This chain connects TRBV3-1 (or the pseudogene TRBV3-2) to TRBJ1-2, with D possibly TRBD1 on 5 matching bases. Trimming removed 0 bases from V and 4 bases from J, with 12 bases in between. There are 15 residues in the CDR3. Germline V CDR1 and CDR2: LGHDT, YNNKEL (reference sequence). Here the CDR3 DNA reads TGTGCCAGCAGCCAAGATAGCGGGGCTTCCTATGGCTACACCTTC. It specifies CASSQDSGASYGYTF.

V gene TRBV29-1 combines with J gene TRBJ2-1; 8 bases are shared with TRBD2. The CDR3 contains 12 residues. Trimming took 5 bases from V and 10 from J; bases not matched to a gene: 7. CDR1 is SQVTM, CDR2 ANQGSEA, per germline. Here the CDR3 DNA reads TGCAGCGTTCCGGGACTAGTTTTCGAGCAGTTCTTC. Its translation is CSVPGLVFEQFF.

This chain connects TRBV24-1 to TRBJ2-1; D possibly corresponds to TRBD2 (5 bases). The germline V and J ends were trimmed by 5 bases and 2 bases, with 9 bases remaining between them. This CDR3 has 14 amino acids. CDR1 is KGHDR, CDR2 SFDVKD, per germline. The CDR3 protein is CATSGGPPYNEQFF. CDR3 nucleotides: TGTGCCACCAGTGGAGGGCCCCCCTACAATGAGCAGTTCTTC.

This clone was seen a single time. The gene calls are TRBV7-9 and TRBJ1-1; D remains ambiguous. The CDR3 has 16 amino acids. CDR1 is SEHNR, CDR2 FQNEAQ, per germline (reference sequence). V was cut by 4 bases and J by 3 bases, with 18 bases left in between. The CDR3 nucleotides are TGTGCCAGCAGCTCGAACAACCCGGGTATGTACACTGAAGCTTTCTTT. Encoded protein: CASSSNNPGMYTEAFF.

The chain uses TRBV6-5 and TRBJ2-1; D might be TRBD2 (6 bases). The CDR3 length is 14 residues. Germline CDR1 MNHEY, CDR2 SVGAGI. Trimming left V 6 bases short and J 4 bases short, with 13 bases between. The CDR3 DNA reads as TGTGCCAGCAGGGACGGGAGAAATTACAATGAGCAGTTCTTC. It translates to CASRDGRNYNEQFF.